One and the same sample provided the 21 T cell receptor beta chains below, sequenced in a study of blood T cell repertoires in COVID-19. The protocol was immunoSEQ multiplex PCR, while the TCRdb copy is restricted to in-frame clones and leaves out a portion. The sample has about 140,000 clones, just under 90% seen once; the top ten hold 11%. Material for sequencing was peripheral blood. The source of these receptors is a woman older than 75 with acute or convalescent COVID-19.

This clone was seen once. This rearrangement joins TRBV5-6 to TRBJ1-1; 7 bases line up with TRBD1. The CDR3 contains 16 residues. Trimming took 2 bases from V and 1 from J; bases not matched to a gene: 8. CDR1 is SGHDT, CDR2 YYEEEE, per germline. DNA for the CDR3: TGTGCCAGCAGCTTCACCCCAGGGGGTTGGAACACTGAAGCTTTCTTT. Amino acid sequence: CASSFTPGGWNTEAFF.

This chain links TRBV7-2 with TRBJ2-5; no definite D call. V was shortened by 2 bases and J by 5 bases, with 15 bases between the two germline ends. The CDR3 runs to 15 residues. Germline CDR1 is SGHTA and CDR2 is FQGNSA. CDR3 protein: CASSLLGGVPETQYF. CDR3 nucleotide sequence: TGTGCCAGCAGCTTATTAGGTGGAGTTCCCGAGACCCAGTACTTC.

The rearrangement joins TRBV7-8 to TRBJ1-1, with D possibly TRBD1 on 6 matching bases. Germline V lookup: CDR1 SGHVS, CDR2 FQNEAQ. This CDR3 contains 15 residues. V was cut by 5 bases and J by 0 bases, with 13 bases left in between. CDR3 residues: CASSLMTGLNTEAFF. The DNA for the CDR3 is TGTGCCAGCAGCCTCATGACAGGATTGAACACTGAAGCTTTCTTT. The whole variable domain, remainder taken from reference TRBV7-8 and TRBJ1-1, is GAGVSQSPRYKVAKRGQDVALRCDPISGHVSLFWYQQALGQGPEFLTYFQNEAQLDKSGLPSDRFFAERPEGSVSTLKIQRTQQEDSAVYLCASSLMTGLNTEAFFGQGTRLTVV.

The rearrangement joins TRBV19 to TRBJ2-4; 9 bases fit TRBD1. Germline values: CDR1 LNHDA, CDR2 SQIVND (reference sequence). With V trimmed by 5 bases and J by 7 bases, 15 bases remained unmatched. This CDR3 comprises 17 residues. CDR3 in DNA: TGTGCCAGTAGTCCCCGTCCCGGGACAGGGTCGGTGAACATTCAGTACTTC. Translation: CASSPRPGTGSVNIQYF.

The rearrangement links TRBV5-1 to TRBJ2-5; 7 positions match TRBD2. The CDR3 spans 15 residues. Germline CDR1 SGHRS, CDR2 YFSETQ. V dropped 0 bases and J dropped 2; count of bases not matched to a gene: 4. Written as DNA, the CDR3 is TGCGCCAGCAGCTTGGATCCAGCGGGGCAAGAGACCCAGTACTTC. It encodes CASSLDPAGQETQYF. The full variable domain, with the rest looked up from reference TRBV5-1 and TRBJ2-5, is KAGVTQTPRYLIKTRGQQVTLSCSPISGHRSVSWYQQTPGQGLQFLFEYFSETQRNKGNFPGRFSGRQFSNSRSEMNVSTLELGDSALYLCASSLDPAGQETQYFGPGTRLLVL.

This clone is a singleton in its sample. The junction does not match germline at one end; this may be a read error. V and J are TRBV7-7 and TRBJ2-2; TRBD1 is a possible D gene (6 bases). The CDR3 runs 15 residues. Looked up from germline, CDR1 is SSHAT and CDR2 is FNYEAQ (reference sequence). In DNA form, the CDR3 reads TGTGCTAGCAGCCGGAACAGGGCAAACACCGGGGAGCTGTTTTTT. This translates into CASSRNRANTGELFF.

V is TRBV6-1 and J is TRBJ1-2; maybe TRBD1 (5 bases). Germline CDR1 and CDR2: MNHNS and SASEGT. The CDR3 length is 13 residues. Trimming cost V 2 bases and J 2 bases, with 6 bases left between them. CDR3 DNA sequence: TGTGCCAGCAGTGAATCAGGGAACTATGGCTACACCTTC. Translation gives CASSESGNYGYTF.

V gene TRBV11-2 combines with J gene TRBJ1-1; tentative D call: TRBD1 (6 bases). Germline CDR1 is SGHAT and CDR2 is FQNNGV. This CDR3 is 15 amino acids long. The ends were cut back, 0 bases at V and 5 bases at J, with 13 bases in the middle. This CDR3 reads CASSLDLRGGTEAFF. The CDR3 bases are TGTGCCAGCAGCTTAGATCTTAGGGGGGGGACTGAAGCTTTCTTT.

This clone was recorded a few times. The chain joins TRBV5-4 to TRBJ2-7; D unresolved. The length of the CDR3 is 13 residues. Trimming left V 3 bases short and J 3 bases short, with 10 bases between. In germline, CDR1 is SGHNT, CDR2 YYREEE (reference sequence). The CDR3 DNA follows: TGTGCCAGCAGCTCCTGGGCCAACTACGAGCAGTACTTC. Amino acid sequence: CASSSWANYEQYF.

CDR3 in amino acids: CAISELELADYEQYF. The CDR3 DNA sequence: TGTGCCATCAGTGAGTTGGAACTAGCGGATTACGAGCAGTACTTC. The rearrangement uses TRBV10-3 and TRBJ2-7, with 8 bases aligning to TRBD2. V was clipped by 1 base and J by 4 bases; unmatched bases: 6. The germline gives CDR1 ENHRY, CDR2 SYGVKD. The CDR3 has 15 residues.

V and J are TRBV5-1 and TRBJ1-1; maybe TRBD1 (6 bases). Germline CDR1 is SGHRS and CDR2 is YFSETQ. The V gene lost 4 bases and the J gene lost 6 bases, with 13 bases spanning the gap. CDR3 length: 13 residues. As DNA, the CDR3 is TGCGCCAGCAGCACTACAGGGACCCCTGAAGCTTTCTTT. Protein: CASSTTGTPEAFF.

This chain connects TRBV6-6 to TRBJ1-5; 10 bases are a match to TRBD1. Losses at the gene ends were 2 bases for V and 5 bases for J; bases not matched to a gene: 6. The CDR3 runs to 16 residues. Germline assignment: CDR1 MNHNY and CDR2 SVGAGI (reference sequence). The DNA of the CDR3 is TGTGCCAGCAGTTACGGGGCCGGGACAGGGGATCAGCCCCAGCATTTT. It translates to CASSYGAGTGDQPQHF.

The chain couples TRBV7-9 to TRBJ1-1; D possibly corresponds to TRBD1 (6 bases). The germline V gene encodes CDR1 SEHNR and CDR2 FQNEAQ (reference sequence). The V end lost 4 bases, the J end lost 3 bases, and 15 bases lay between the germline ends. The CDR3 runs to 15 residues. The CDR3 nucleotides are TGTGCCAGCAGCTCCCTACAGGGAGGGGACACTGAAGCTTTCTTT. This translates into CASSSLQGGDTEAFF.

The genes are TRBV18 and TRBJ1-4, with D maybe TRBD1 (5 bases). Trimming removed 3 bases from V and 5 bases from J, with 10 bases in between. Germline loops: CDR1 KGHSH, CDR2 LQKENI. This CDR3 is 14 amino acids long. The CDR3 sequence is CASSPTRQNEKLFF. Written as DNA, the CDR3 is TGTGCCAGCTCACCCACAAGACAGAATGAAAAACTGTTTTTT.

As DNA, the CDR3 is TGTGCCAGCTCACCCCCCCCCGAAGGCGGCAAAGCTTTCTTT. Its translation is CASSPPPEGGKAFF. This rearrangement joins TRBV18 to TRBJ1-1; no clear D gene. V was clipped by 3 bases and J by 9 bases, with 17 bases between them. The CDR3 covers 14 residues. Germline V gene lookup returns CDR1 KGHSH and CDR2 LQKENI.

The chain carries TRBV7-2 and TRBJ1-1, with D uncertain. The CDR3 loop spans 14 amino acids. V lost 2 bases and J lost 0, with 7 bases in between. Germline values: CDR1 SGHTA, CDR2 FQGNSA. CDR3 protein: CASSLLAVNTEAFF. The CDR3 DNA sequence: TGTGCCAGCAGCTTATTAGCAGTGAACACTGAAGCTTTCTTT.

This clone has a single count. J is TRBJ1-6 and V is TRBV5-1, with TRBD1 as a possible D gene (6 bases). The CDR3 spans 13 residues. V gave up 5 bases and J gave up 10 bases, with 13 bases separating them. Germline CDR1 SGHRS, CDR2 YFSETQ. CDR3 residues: CASSYQGQSPLHF. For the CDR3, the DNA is TGCGCCAGCAGTTATCAGGGGCAGTCACCCCTCCACTTT.

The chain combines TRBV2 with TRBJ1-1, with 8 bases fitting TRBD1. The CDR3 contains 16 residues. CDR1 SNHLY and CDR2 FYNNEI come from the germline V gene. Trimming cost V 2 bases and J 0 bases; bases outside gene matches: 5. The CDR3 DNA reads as TGTGCCAGCAGTGAAAGGCCGGACAGGGTGAACACTGAAGCTTTCTTT. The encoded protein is CASSERPDRVNTEAFF.

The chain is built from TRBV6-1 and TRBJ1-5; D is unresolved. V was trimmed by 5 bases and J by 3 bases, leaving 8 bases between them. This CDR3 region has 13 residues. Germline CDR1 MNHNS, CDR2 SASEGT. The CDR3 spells CASSWEDNQPQHF. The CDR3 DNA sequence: TGTGCCAGCAGTTGGGAGGACAATCAGCCCCAGCATTTT.

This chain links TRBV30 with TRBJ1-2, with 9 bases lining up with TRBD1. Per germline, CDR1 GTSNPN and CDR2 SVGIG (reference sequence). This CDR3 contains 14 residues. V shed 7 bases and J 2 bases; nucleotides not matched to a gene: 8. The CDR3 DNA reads TGTGCCTTCCTGGGACAGGGCAAGAACTATGGCTACACCTTC. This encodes CAFLGQGKNYGYTF.

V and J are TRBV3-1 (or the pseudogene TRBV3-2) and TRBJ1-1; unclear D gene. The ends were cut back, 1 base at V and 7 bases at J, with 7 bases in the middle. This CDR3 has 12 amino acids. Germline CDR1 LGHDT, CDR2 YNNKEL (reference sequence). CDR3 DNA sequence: TGTGCCAGCAGCCAAGGGTTGAGTGAAGCTTTCTTT. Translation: CASSQGLSEAFF.